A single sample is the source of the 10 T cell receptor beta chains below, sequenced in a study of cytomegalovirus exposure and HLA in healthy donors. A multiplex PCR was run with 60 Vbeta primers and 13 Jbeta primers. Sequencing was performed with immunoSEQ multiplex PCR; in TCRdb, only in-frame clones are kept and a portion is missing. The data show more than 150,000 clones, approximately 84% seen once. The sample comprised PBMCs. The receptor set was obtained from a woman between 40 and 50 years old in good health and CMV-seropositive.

The CDR3 DNA follows: TGTGCCAGCAGCTTAGATTTGACAGGGGGAGGAAGTTCACCCCTCCACTTT. As protein: CASSLDLTGGGSSPLHF. This chain joins TRBV5-4 and TRBJ1-6, with 9 bases identical to TRBD1. The CDR3 length is 17 residues. The germline V gene encodes CDR1 SGHNT and CDR2 YYREEE (reference sequence). V shed 2 bases, J shed 9 bases, and the junction held 12 bases outside the gene matches.

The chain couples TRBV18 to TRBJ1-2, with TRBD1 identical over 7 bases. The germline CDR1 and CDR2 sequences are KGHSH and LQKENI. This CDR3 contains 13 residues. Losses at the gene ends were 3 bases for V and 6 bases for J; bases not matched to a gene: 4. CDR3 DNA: TGTGCCAGCTCACCTGGGGACAGTAATGGCTACACCTTC. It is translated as CASSPGDSNGYTF.

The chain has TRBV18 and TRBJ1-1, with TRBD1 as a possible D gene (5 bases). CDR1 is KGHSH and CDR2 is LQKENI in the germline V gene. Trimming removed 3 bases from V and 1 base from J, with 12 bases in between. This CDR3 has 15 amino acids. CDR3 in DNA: TGTGCCAGCTCACCCTCTGGGACTACGAACACTGAAGCTTTCTTT. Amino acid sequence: CASSPSGTTNTEAFF.

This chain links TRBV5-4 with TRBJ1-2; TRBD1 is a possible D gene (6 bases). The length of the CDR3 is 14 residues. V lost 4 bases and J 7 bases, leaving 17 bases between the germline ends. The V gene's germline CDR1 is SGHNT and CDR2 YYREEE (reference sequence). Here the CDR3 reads CASSRLGGRIGYTF. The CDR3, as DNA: TGTGCCAGCAGCCGTCTTGGGGGCCGGATTGGCTACACCTTC. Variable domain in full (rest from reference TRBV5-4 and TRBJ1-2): ETGVTQSPTHLIKTRGQQVTLRCSSQSGHNTVSWYQQALGQGPQFIFQYYREEENGRGNFPPRFSGLQFPNYSSELNVNALELDDSALYLCASSRLGGRIGYTFGSGTRLTVV.

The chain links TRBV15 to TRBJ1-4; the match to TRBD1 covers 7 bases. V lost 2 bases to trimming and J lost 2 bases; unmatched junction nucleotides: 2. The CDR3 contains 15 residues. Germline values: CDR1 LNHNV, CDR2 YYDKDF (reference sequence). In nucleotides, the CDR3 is TGTGCCACCAGCAGATACAGGGGCACTAATGAAAAACTGTTTTTT. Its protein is CATSRYRGTNEKLFF.

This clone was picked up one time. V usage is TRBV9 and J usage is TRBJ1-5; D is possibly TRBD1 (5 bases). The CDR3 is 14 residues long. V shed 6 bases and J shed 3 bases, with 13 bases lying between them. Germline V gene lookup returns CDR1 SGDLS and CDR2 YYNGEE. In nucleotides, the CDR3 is TGTGCCAGCAAGAGATCAGGGTTCAATCAGCCCCAGCATTTT. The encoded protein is CASKRSGFNQPQHF.

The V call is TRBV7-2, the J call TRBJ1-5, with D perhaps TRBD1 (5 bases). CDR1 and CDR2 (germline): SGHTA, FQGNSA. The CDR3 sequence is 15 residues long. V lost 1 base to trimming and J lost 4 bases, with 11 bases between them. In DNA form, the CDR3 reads TGTGCCAGCAGCTTAGGGGGGGGAAGAAATCAGCCCCAGCATTTT. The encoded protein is CASSLGGGRNQPQHF.

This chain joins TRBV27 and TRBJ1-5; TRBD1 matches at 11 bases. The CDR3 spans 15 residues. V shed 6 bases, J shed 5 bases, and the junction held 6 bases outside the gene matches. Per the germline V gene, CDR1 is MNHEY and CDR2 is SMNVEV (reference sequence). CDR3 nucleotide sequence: TGTGCCAGCAGCCTATGGGGACAGGGGGATCAGCCCCAGCATTTT. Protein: CASSLWGQGDQPQHF.

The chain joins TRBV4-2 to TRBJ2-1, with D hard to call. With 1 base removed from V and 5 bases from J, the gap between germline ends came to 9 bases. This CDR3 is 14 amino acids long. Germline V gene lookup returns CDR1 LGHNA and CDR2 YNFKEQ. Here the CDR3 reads CASSQGLGDNEQFF. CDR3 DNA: TGTGCCAGCAGCCAAGGACTGGGTGACAATGAGCAGTTCTTC.

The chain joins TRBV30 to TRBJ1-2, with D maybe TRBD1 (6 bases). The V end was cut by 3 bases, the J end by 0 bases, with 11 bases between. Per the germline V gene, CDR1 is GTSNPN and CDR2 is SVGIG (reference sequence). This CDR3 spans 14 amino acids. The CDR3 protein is CAWSGTTPNYGYTF. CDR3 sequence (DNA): TGTGCCTGGAGCGGGACAACCCCTAACTATGGCTACACCTTC.